This T cell receptor beta chain is from a study of OX40 agonist ivuxolimab in advanced cancers. Generated by immunoSEQ multiplex PCR, the TCRdb table keeps only in-frame clones and is missing some. The data contain more than 50,000 clones, around 90% of them singletons. Exclusion of a patient followed from autoimmune disease history or systemic immunosuppression. The sequence was collected from an adult with an advanced solid tumor such as melanoma, head and neck, liver or kidney cancer. The source material was CD4+ or CD8+ T cells sorted from blood, sampled in a trial of the OX40 agonist ivuxolimab.

CDR3 loop: CASSIVQRRDTQYF. The CDR3 bases are TGTGCCAGTAGTATCGTACAGCGAAGAGATACGCAGTATTTT. The chain joins TRBV19 to TRBJ2-3; D ambiguous. Trimming took off 3 bases at V and 5 bases at J, with 12 bases between the two ends. The V gene's germline CDR1 is LNHDA and CDR2 SQIVND (reference sequence). The CDR3 extends over 14 amino acids. The complete variable domain, with remaining parts taken from reference TRBV19 and TRBJ2-3, reads DGGITQSPKYLFRKEGQNVTLSCEQNLNHDAMYWYRQDPGQGLRLIYYSQIVNDFQKGDIAEGYSVSREKKESFPLTVTSAQKNPTAFYLCASSIVQRRDTQYFGPGTRLTVL.